This entry lists 22 T cell receptor beta chains sequenced from one sample in a study of T cell repertoires in cytomegalovirus infection. TCRdb re-called the reads with MiXCR, one entry per CDR3 protein. In the table there are roughly 630,000 distinct CDR3 sequences, roughly 26% of which are singletons. The sequencing input was CD8+ T cells from PBMCs. These receptor sequences come from a human donor in good health (CMV status not recorded). Some clones in this sample may be carry-over from other donors' samples.

Here the CDR3 reads CASRFGVSNEQFF. In DNA, the CDR3 is TGTGCCAGCAGGTTTGGGGTCAGCAATGAGCAGTTCTTC. The J gene is TRBJ2-1, the V gene TRBV28, with no clear D. CDR1 is MDHEN and CDR2 is SYDVKM in the germline V gene. The CDR3 spans 13 residues. The V end was cut by 6 bases, the J end by 6 bases, with 12 bases between. Based on the CDR3 plus reference TRBV28 and TRBJ2-1, the full variable domain is DVKVTQSSRYLVKRTGEKVFLECVQDMDHENMFWYRQDPGLGLRLIYFSYDVKMKEKGDIPEGYSVSREKKERFSLILESASTNQTSMYLCASRFGVSNEQFFGPGTRLTVL.

This chain uses TRBV20-1 with TRBJ2-7; the D is unclear. CDR3 size: 13 residues. Between the trimmed V and J ends, which lost 0 bases and 4 bases, there was a span of 10 bases. Germline V gene lookup returns CDR1 DFQATT and CDR2 SNEGSKA (reference sequence). CDR3 amino acids: CSAREASDYEQYF. CDR3 DNA sequence: TGCAGTGCTAGAGAAGCTAGTGATTACGAGCAGTACTTC.

This clonotype was counted ten times or more. The CDR3: CASSGQGWTEAFF. The CDR3 nucleotides read TGTGCCAGCAGTGGACAGGGGTGGACTGAAGCTTTCTTT. V usage is TRBV7-8 and J usage is TRBJ1-1, with 9 bases identical to TRBD1. From germline, CDR1 is SGHVS and CDR2 FQNEAQ. The CDR3 is 13 amino acids. With 6 bases clipped from V and 5 bases from J, the junction kept 4 bases outside the gene matches.

V gene TRBV28 combines with J gene TRBJ2-7, with 10 nucleotides matching TRBD1. Germline V lookup: CDR1 MDHEN, CDR2 SYDVKM. The V gene end was trimmed by 8 bases and the J gene end by 2 bases; junction bases not matched to a gene: 6. The CDR3 length is 14 residues. The CDR3, as DNA: TGTGCCAGCGGGTCCGGGACAGGGGCCTACGAGCAGTACGTC. Protein sequence: CASGSGTGAYEQYV.

A remark on this clonotype: With a much larger clone just one base away, this may be a read error. The chain links TRBV7-3 to TRBJ2-1; D is uncertain. The V gene's germline CDR1 is SGHTA and CDR2 FQGTGA. CDR3 size: 14 residues. Trimming cost V 3 bases and J 3 bases, with 9 bases left between them. DNA for the CDR3: TGTGCCAGCAGCTTCAATGGGGACTACAATGAGCAGTTCTTC. Its protein product is CASSFNGDYNEQFF.

This clonotype has more than one count but fewer than ten. The genes are TRBV12-3 or TRBV12-4 and TRBJ1-5; no reliable D call. The CDR3 is made up of 14 amino acids. With 6 bases removed from V and 7 bases from J, the gap between germline ends came to 16 bases. The CDR3 reads CASSFESERQPQHF. As DNA, the CDR3 is TGTGCCAGCAGCTTCGAGTCCGAAAGGCAGCCCCAGCATTTT.

Many counts were recorded for this clonotype. This rearrangement joins TRBV6-5 to TRBJ1-2; 10 nucleotides line up with TRBD1. In germline, CDR1 is MNHEY, CDR2 SVGAGI. CDR3 length: 13 amino acids. V was pared by 4 bases and J by 6 bases, with 2 bases of the junction left unmatched. The CDR3 sequence: CASSFDRGHGYTF. The CDR3 nucleotides read TGTGCCAGCAGTTTCGACAGGGGGCATGGCTACACCTTC.

There are a few counts of this clonotype. The rearrangement uses TRBV5-4 and TRBJ2-2; D is tentatively TRBD1 or TRBD2 (6 bases each). The CDR3 contains 14 residues. With 5 bases removed from V and 6 bases from J, the gap between germline ends came to 14 bases. Germline V gene data show CDR1 as SGHNT and CDR2 as YYREEE (reference sequence). CDR3 in DNA: TGTGCCAGCAGTACCGGGGGCTGGGCCGGGGAGCTGTTTTTT. Translating gives CASSTGGWAGELFF.

The chain joins TRBV20-1 to TRBJ1-5; possible D gene TRBD1, 6 bases. The CDR3 contains 16 residues. Germline CDR1 reads DFQATT; CDR2 reads SNEGSKA (reference sequence). V was shortened by 0 bases and J by 1 base, with 13 bases between the two germline ends. Written as DNA, the CDR3 is TGCAGTGCTAGAGATCTTAGAACAGGGAGCAATCAGCCCCAGCATTTT. It encodes CSARDLRTGSNQPQHF.

This clonotype has a handful of counts. The J gene is TRBJ2-3, the V gene TRBV27, with D possibly matching TRBD1 (5 bases). The germline V and J ends were trimmed by 2 bases and 4 bases, with 13 bases remaining between them. Per germline, CDR1 MNHEY and CDR2 SMNVEV (reference sequence). The CDR3 runs to 15 residues. For the CDR3, the DNA is TGTGCCAGCAGTTTAGTCAGGGTGTCAGCAGATACGCAGTATTTT. It translates to CASSLVRVSADTQYF.

The CDR3 DNA reads as TGTGCCAGCAGCTGGGGGCCAAACGGAGAGCAGTACGTC. The encoded protein is CASSWGPNGEQYV. V is TRBV12-3 or TRBV12-4 and J is TRBJ2-7; D perhaps matches TRBD1 (6 bases). The CDR3 loop spans 13 amino acids. V lost 6 bases and J 7 bases, leaving 16 bases between the germline ends.

This clonotype was found a few times. This sequence joins TRBV20-1 and TRBJ1-4, with D possibly matching TRBD1 (5 bases). Germline values: CDR1 DFQATT, CDR2 SNEGSKA (reference sequence). CDR3 length equals 12 residues. Trimming took 3 bases from V and 17 from J, leaving 19 bases between them. The CDR3 sequence: CSASLRGKGIFF. Here the CDR3 DNA reads TGCAGTGCTAGTCTTCGCGGCAAGGGGATTTTTTTT.

This clonotype came up a few times. This chain uses TRBV6-1 with TRBJ2-2; D is ambiguous. Looked up from germline, CDR1 is MNHNS and CDR2 is SASEGT. The CDR3 runs 12 residues. Between the trimmed V and J ends, which lost 2 bases and 8 bases, there was a span of 6 bases. CDR3 region: CASSELGGELFF. DNA of the CDR3: TGTGCCAGCAGTGAATTGGGGGGGGAGCTGTTTTTT.

The chain is built from TRBV5-1 and TRBJ1-1; 8 bases align to TRBD1. This CDR3 is 14 amino acids long. Trimming took 0 bases from V and 6 from J; bases not matched to a gene: 4. Germline CDR1 is SGHRS and CDR2 is YFSETQ. The CDR3 region has the DNA TGCGCCAGCAGCTTGGACCCGACAGGGGCTGAAGCTTTCTTT. This translates into CASSLDPTGAEAFF.

The gene calls are TRBV10-2 and TRBJ1-1; D is possibly TRBD1 (5 bases). Trimming removed 7 bases at V and 1 base at J, with 19 bases between. Looked up from germline, CDR1 is WSHSY and CDR2 is SAAADI. The CDR3 sequence is 16 residues long. The CDR3 loop reads CASNLDHRQRNTEAFF. In nucleotides, the CDR3 is TGCGCCAGCAATCTTGATCATAGACAGAGGAACACTGAAGCTTTCTTT.

This clonotype was seen once. A single base separates this from a much larger clone, so it may be a read error. The chain carries TRBV7-4 and TRBJ2-2; D may be TRBD2 (5 bases). CDR1 and CDR2 (germline): SGHVT, SQSDAQ. This CDR3 is built from 16 residues. The ends were cut back, 1 base at V and 7 bases at J, with 16 bases in the middle. The CDR3 reads CASSLESDSQVGELFF. CDR3 coding DNA: TGTGCCAGCAGCTTAGAGTCGGACTCCCAGGTCGGGGAGCTGTTTTTT.

V usage is TRBV6-1 and J usage is TRBJ2-1; 8 bases are shared with TRBD1. Germline assignment: CDR1 MNHNS and CDR2 SASEGT. Trimming took 1 base from V and 3 from J; bases not matched to a gene: 2. The CDR3 is 15 amino acids. The CDR3 region is CASSEVQGDYNEQFF. In nucleotides, the CDR3 is TGTGCCAGCAGTGAAGTACAGGGGGACTACAATGAGCAGTTCTTC.

CDR3 sequence reads: CASSQDQDNHHTDTQYF. Here the CDR3 DNA reads TGTGCCAGCAGCCAAGATCAGGACAACCACCACACAGATACGCAGTATTTT. The V gene is TRBV14, the J gene TRBJ2-3, with TRBD1 as a possible D gene (5 bases). Germline V gene sequence: CDR1 SGHDN, CDR2 FVKESK. This CDR3 contains 17 residues. The ends were cut back, 0 bases at V and 2 bases at J, with 15 bases in the middle.

This clonotype was seen ten or more times. The chain carries TRBV4-1 and TRBJ2-5, with a possible D match to TRBD2 (6 bases). Trimming took off 5 bases at V and 2 bases at J, with 12 bases between the two ends. Germline assignment: CDR1 MGHRA and CDR2 YSYEKL. CDR3 length: 14 amino acids. CDR3 in DNA: TGCGCCAGCAGCTTATTGGACTATCAAGAGACCCAGTACTTC. The encoded protein is CASSLLDYQETQYF.

The V gene is TRBV20-1, the J gene TRBJ1-2, with D uncertain. CDR1 is DFQATT and CDR2 is SNEGSKA in the germline V gene (reference sequence). This CDR3 spans 15 amino acids. V lost 1 base to trimming and J lost 2 bases, with 14 bases between them. This CDR3 is CSARAEGSGNYGYTF. DNA for the CDR3: TGCAGTGCTAGAGCGGAGGGCTCGGGGAACTATGGCTACACCTTC.

V usage is TRBV4-3 and J usage is TRBJ2-3; tentative D call: TRBD1 (5 bases). Germline V gene data show CDR1 as LGHNA and CDR2 as YSLEER. V lost 0 bases, J lost 4 bases, and 14 bases lay in between. The CDR3 consists of 16 residues. CDR3 bases: TGCGCCAGCAGCCAAGATCAAGGCAGGGTGGCAGATACGCAGTATTTT. Translation gives CASSQDQGRVADTQYF.

This clonotype was recorded a few times. V is TRBV10-3 and J is TRBJ2-1; unclear D gene. The V and J ends lost 3 bases and 5 bases respectively, with 17 bases between them. The CDR3 spans 16 residues. Germline V lookup: CDR1 ENHRY, CDR2 SYGVKD. Written as DNA, the CDR3 is TGTGCCATCAGTGACCTCCCCGGGTGGGCCAACAATGAGCAGTTCTTC. It specifies CAISDLPGWANNEQFF.